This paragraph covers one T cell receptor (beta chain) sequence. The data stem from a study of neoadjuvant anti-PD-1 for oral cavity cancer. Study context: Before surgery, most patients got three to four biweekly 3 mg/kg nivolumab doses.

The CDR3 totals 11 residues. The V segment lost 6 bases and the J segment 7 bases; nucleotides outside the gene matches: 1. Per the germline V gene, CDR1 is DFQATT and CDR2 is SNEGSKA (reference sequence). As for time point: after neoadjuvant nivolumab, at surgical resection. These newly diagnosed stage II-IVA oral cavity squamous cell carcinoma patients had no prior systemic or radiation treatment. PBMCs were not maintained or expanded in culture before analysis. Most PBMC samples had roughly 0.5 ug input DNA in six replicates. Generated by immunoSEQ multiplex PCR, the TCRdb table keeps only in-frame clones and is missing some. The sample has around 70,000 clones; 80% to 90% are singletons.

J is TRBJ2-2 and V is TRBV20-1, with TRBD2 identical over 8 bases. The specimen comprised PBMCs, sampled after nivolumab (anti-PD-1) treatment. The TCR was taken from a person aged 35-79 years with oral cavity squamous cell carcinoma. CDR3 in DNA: TGCAGTGCGCGGGGGGACGGGGAGCTGTTTTTT. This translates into CSARGDGELFF.